This entry concerns a single TCR beta chain. The data derive from a study of OX40 agonist ivuxolimab in advanced cancers. Whole-study context: Every 2 weeks, patients received ivuxolimab intravenously, dosed at 0.01 to 10 mg/kg.

The protocol was immunoSEQ multiplex PCR, while the TCRdb copy is restricted to in-frame clones and leaves out a portion. The sample lists about 77,000 clones, approximately 89% occurring once. This CDR3 contains 14 residues. Germline values: CDR1 MDHEN, CDR2 SYDVKM. Trimming took 7 bases from V and 3 from J, leaving 13 bases between them. Blood draws occurred at baseline, cycle 4 day 1, and cycle 7 day 1. The receptor was isolated from an adult with an advanced solid tumor such as melanoma, head and neck, liver or kidney cancer. Sample: CD4+ or CD8+ T cells sorted from blood, taken in a trial of the OX40 agonist ivuxolimab. The V gene is TRBV28, the J gene TRBJ2-1; D is undetermined. The DNA for the CDR3 is TGTGCCAGCAACCGACTCTTCCTCTACAATGAGCAGTTCTTC. Its translation is CASNRLFLYNEQFF.